The rows below give T cell receptor beta chains drawn from one sample of a study of beta chain features in type 1 diabetes. Sequencing was performed with immunoSEQ multiplex PCR; in TCRdb, only in-frame clones are kept and a portion is missing. The repertoire includes nearly 350,000 clones, 8% of them detected once, and less than 0.5% sits in the top ten. The specimen sequenced was central memory CD4+ T cells from blood. The receptors were gathered from a woman aged 18-35 years in good health. The CDR3 runs from the conserved cysteine through the conserved F or W. The order of the fields is CDR3 length, V gene, J gene, clone size, CDR3 protein. Where a row states a size, it is once, few, many or the class of an expanded clone; other rows omit it.

CDR3 length: 15; V gene: TRBV27; J gene: TRBJ2-7; clone size: .; CDR3 protein: CASSLSQGIGYEQYF
CDR3 length: 14; V gene: TRBV10-3; J gene: TRBJ1-1; clone size: .; CDR3 protein: CAINKQGRNTEAFF
CDR3 length: 14; V gene: TRBV7-8; J gene: TRBJ2-5; clone size: few; CDR3 protein: CASSYSGYGETQYF
CDR3 length: 15; V gene: TRBV7-9; J gene: TRBJ2-5; clone size: many; CDR3 protein: CASSHTGTGAKTQYF
CDR3 length: 15; V gene: TRBV2; J gene: TRBJ2-5; clone size: few; CDR3 protein: CAGGRAGGPGGTQYF
CDR3 length: 13; V gene: TRBV19; J gene: TRBJ2-5; clone size: few; CDR3 protein: CASSGQGRETQYF
CDR3 length: 13; V gene: TRBV7-9; J gene: TRBJ2-3; clone size: .; CDR3 protein: CASSFWGADTQYF
CDR3 length: 14; V gene: TRBV18; J gene: TRBJ1-2; clone size: few; CDR3 protein: CASSPRTGVYGYTF
CDR3 length: 13; V gene: TRBV10-2; J gene: TRBJ2-3; clone size: few; CDR3 protein: CASTREDTDTQYF
CDR3 length: 15; V gene: TRBV9; J gene: TRBJ2-2; clone size: .; CDR3 protein: CASSVGEGLTGELFF
CDR3 length: 13; V gene: TRBV6-1; J gene: TRBJ2-7; clone size: .; CDR3 protein: CASSETALPLPRF
CDR3 length: 14; V gene: TRBV18; J gene: TRBJ2-5; clone size: few; CDR3 protein: CASSPPGLGETQYF
CDR3 length: 13; V gene: TRBV27; J gene: TRBJ1-4; clone size: few; CDR3 protein: CASSFLRDEKLFF